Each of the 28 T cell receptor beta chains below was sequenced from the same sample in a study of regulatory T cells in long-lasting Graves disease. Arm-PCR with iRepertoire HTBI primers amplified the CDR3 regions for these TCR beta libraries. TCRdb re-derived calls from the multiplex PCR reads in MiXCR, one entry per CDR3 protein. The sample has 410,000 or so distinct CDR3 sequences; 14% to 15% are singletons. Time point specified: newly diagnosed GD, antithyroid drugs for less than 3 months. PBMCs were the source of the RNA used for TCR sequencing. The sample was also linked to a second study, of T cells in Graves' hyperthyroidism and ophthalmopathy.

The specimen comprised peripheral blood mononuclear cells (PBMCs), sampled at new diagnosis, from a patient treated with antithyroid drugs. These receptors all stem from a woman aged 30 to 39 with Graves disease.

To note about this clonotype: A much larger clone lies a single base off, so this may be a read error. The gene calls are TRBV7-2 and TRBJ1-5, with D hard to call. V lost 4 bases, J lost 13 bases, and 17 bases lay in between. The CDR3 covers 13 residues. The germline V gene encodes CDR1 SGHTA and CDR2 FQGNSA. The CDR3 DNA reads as TGTGCCAGCAGCTCCTCCGGCGGCCAGGAACAGCATTTT. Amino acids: CASSSSGGQEQHF.

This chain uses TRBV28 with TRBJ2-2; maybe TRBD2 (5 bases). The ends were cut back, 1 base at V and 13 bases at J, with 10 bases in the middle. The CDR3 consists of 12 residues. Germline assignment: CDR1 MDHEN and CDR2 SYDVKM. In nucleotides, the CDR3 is TGTGCCAGCAGTTTATTTGAGGGTGGGCTGTTTTTT. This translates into CASSLFEGGLFF. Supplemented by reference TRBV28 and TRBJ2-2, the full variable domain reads DVKVTQSSRYLVKRTGEKVFLECVQDMDHENMFWYRQDPGLGLRLIYFSYDVKMKEKGDIPEGYSVSREKKERFSLILESASTNQTSMYLCASSLFEGGLFFGEGSRLTVL.

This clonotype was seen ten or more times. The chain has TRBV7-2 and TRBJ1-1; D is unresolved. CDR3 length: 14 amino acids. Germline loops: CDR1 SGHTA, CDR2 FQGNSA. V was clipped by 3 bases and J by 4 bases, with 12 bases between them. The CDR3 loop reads CASSFGERSTEAFF. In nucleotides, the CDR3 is TGTGCCAGCAGCTTTGGGGAGAGGAGCACTGAAGCTTTCTTT.

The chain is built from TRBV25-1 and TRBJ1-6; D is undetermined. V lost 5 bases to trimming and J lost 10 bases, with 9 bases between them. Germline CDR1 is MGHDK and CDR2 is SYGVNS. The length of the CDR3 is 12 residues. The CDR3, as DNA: TGTGCCAGCAGTAAGGAACGGTCACCCCTCCACTTT. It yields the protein CASSKERSPLHF.

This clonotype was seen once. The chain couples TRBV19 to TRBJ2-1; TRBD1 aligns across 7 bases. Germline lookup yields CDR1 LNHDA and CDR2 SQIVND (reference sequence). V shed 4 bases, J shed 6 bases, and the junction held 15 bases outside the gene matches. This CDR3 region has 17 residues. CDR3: CASSKGTARSRGNEQFF. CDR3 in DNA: TGTGCCAGTAGTAAGGGGACAGCTCGATCCAGAGGCAATGAGCAGTTCTTC.

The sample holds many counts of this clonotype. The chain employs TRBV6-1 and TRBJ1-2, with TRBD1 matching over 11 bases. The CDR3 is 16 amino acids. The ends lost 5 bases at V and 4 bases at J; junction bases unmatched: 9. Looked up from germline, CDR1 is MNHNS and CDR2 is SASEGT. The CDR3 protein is CASSRGRGQGVYGYTF. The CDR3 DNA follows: TGTGCCAGCAGTAGAGGCAGGGGACAGGGGGTCTATGGCTACACCTTC.

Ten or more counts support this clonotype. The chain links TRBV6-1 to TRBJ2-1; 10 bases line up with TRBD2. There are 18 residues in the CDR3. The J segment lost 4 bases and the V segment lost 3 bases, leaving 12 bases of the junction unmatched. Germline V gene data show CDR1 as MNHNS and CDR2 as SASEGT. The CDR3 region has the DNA TGTGCCAGCAGTGACAACAGGGGGGCTAGCGGGAGTTACAATGAGCAGTTCTTC. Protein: CASSDNRGASGSYNEQFF.

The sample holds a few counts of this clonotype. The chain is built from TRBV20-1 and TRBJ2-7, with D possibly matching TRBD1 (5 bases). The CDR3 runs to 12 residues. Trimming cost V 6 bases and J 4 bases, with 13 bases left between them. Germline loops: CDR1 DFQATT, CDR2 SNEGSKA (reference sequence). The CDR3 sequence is CSALIRGYEQYF. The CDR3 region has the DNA TGCAGTGCGCTCATTAGGGGTTACGAGCAGTACTTC.

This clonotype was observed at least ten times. The CDR3 DNA reads TGTGCCAGCAGTTATACAGGGTTGCTAGCGGGAGACGGGGAGCAGTTCTTC. This gives the protein CASSYTGLLAGDGEQFF. V gene TRBV28 combines with J gene TRBJ2-1; TRBD2 aligns across 10 bases. Germline V gene sequence: CDR1 MDHEN, CDR2 SYDVKM. The CDR3 loop spans 17 amino acids. V was pared by 4 bases and J by 10 bases, with 16 bases of the junction left unmatched.

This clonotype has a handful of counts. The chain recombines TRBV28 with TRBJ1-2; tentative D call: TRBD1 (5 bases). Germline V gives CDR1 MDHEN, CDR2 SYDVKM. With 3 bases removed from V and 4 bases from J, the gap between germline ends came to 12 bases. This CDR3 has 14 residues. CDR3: CASSFGGKSYGYTF. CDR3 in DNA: TGTGCCAGCAGTTTCGGGGGGAAGAGCTATGGCTACACCTTC.

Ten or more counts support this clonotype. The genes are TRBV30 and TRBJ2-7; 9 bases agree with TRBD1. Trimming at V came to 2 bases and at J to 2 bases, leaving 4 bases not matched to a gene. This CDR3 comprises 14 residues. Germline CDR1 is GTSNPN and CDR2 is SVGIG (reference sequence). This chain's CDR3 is CAWSPGQGTYEQYF. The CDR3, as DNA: TGTGCCTGGAGTCCGGGACAGGGTACCTACGAGCAGTACTTC.

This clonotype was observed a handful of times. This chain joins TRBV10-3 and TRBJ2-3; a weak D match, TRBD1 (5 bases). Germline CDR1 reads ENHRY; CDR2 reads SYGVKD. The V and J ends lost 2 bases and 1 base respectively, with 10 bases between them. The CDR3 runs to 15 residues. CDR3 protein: CAISESLGGTDTQYF. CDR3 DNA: TGTGCCATCAGTGAGAGCCTAGGGGGCACAGATACGCAGTATTTT.

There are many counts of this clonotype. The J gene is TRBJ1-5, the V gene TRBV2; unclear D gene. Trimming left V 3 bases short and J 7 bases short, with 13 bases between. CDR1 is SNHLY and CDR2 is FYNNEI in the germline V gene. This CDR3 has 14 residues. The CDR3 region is CASSDVGYDQPQHF. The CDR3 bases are TGTGCCAGCAGTGATGTAGGGTACGACCAGCCCCAGCATTTT.

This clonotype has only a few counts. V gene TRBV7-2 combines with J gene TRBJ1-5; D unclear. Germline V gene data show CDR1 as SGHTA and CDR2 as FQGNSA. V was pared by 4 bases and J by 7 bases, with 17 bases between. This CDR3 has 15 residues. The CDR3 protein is CASSSDTNPWQPQHF. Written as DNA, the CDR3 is TGTGCCAGCAGCTCAGACACCAACCCCTGGCAGCCCCAGCATTTT.

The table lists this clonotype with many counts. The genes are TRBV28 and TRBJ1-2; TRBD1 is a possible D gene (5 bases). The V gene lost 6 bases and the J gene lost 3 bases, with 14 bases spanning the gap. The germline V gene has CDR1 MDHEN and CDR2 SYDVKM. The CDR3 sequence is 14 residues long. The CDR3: CASRTTGLDYGYTF. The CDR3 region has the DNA TGTGCCAGCAGAACTACAGGTTTGGACTATGGCTACACCTTC.

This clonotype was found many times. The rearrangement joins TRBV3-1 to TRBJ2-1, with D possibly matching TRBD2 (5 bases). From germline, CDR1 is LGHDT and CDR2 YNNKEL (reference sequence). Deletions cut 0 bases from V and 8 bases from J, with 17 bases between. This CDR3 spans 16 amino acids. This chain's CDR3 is CASSQEDGVGTYEQFF. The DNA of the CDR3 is TGTGCCAGCAGCCAAGAAGACGGGGTGGGTACCTATGAGCAGTTCTTC.

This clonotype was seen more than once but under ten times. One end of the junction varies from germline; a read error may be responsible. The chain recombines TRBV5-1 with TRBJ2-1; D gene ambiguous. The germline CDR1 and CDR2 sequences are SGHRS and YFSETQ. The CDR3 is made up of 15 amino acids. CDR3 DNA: TGTGCCAGCAGCCCCGGGTGGGGATCCTACAATGAGCAGTTCTTC. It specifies CASSPGWGSYNEQFF. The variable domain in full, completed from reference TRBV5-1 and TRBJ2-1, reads KAGVTQTPRYLIKTRGQQVTLSCSPISGHRSVSWYQQTPGQGLQFLFEYFSETQRNKGNFPGRFSGRQFSNSRSEMNVSTLELGDSALYLCASSPGWGSYNEQFFGPGTRLTVL.

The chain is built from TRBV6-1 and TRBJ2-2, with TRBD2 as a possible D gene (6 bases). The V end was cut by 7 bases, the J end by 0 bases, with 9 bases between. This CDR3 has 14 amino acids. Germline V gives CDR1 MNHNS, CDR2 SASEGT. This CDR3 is CASKSGSNTGELFF. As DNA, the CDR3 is TGTGCCAGCAAAAGCGGGTCGAACACCGGGGAGCTGTTTTTT.

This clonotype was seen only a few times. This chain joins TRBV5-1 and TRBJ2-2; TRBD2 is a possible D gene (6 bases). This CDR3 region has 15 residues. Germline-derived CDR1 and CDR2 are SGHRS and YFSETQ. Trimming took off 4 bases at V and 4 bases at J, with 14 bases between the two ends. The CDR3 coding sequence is TGCGCCAGCAGCGTTGGATCGCGGGGCACCGGGGAGCTGTTTTTT. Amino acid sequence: CASSVGSRGTGELFF.

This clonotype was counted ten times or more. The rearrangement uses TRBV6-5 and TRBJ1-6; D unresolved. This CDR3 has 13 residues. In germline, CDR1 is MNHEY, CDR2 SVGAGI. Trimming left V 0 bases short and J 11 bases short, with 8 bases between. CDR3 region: CASSYSPGAPLHF. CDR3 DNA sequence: TGTGCCAGCAGTTACTCCCCCGGGGCACCCCTCCACTTT.

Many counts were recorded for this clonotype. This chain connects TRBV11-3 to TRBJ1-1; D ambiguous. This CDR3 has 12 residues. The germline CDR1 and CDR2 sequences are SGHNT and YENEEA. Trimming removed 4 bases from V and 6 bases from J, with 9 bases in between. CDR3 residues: CASSSQLPEAFF. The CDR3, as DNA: TGTGCCAGCAGCTCGCAGCTGCCTGAAGCTTTCTTT.

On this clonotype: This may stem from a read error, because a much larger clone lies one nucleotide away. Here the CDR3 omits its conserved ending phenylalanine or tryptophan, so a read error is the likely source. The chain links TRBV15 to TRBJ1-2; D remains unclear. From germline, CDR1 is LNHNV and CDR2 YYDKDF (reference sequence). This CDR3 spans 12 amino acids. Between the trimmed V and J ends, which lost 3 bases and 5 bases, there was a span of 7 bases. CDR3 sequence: CATSSRDYGYTL. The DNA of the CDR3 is TGTGCCACCAGCAGCCGGGATTATGGCTACACCTTG.

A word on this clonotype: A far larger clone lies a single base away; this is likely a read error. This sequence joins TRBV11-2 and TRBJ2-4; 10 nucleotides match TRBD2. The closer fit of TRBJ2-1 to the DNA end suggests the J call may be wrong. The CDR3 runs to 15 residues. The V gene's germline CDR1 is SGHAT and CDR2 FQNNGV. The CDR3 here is CAGSLEAGGPQEQFF. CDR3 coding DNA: TGTGCCGGCAGCTTAGAAGCGGGAGGGCCCCAAGAGCAGTTCTTC.

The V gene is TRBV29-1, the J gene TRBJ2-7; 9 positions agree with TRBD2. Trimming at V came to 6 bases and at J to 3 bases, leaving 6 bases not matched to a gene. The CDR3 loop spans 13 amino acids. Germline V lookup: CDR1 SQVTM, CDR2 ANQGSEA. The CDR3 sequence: CSVAGTSNYEQYF. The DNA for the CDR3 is TGCAGCGTAGCCGGGACTAGCAACTACGAGCAGTACTTC.

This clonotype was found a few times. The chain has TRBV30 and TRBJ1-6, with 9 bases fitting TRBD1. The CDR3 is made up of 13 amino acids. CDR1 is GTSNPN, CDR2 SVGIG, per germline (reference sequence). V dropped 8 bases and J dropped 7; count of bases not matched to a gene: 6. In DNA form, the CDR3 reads TGTGCCGAGTGGGACAGGGCGAATTCACCCCTCCACTTT. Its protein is CAEWDRANSPLHF.

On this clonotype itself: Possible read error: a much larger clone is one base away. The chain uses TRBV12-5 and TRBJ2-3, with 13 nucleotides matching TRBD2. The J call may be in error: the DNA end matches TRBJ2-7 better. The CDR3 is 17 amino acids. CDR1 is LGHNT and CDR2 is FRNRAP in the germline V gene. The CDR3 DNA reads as TGTGCTAGTGGCTCCCCATGGACTAGCGGGAGTGTACATGAGCAGTACTTC. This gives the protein CASGSPWTSGSVHEQYF.

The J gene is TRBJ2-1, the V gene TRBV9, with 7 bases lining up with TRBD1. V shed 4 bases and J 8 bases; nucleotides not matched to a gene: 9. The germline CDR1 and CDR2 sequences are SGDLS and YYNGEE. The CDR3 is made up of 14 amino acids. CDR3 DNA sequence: TGTGCCAGCAGCCGCCGACAGGGCTGGCATGAGCAGTTCTTC. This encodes CASSRRQGWHEQFF. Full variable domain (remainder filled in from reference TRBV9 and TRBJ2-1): DSGVTQTPKHLITATGQRVTLRCSPRSGDLSVYWYQQSLDQGLQFLIQYYNGEERAKGNILERFSAQQFPDLHSELNLSSLELGDSALYFCASSRRQGWHEQFFGPGTRLTVL.

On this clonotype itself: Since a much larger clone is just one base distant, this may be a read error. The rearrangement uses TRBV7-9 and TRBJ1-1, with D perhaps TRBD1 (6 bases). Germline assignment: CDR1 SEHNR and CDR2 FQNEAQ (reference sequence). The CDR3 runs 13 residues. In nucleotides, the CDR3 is TGTGCCAGCAGCTTAGCAGGGGGGGACGAAGCTCTCTTT. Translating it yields CASSLAGGDEALF.